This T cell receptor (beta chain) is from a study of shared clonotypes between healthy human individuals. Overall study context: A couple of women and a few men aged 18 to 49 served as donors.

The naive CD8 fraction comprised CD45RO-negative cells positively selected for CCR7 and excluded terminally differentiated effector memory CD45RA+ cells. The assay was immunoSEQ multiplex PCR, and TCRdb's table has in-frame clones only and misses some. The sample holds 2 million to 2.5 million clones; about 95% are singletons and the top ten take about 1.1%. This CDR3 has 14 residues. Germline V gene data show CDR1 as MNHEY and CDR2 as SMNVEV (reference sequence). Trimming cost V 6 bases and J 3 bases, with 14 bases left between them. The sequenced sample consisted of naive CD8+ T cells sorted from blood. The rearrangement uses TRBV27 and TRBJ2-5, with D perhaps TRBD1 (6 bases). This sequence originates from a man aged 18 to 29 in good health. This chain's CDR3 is CASSPLDSEETQYF. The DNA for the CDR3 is TGTGCCAGCAGCCCCCTGGACAGCGAAGAGACCCAGTACTTC.